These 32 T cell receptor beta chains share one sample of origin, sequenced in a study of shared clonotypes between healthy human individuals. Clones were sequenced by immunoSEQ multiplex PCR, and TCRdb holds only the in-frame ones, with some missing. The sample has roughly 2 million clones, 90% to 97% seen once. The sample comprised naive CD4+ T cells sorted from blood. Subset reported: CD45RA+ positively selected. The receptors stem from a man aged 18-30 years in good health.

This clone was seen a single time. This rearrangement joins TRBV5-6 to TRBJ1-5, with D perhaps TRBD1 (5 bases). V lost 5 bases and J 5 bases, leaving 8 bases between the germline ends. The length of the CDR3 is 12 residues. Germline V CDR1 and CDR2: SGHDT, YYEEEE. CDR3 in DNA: TGTGCCAGCAGAAAAGGGGATCAGCCCCAGCATTTT. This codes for CASRKGDQPQHF. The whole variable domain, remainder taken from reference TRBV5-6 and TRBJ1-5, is DAGVTQSPTHLIKTRGQQVTLRCSPKSGHDTVSWYQQALGQGPQFIFQYYEEEERQRGNFPDRFSGHQFPNYSSELNVNALLLGDSALYLCASRKGDQPQHFGDGTRLSIL.

The CDR3: CASSRGANYGYTF. The CDR3 nucleotides are TGTGCCAGCAGCCGCGGAGCTAACTATGGCTACACCTTC. The gene calls are TRBV9 and TRBJ1-2; no clear D gene. The CDR3 has 13 amino acids. CDR1 is SGDLS and CDR2 is YYNGEE in the germline V gene. V dropped 4 bases and J dropped 0 bases, with 7 bases sitting between them.

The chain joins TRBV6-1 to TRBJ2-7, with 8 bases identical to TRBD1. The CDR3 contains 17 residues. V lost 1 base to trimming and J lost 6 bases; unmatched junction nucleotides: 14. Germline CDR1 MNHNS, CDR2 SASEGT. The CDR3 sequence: CASSEGLKRTGKPEQYF. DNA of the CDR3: TGTGCCAGCAGTGAAGGACTAAAACGGACAGGGAAGCCCGAGCAGTACTTC.

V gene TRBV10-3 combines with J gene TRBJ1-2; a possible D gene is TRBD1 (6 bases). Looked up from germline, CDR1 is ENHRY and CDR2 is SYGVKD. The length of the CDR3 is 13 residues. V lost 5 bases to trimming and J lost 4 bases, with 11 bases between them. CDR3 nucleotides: TGTGCCATCAGTACCGGGACAAGCTATGGCTACACCTTC. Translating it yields CAISTGTSYGYTF.

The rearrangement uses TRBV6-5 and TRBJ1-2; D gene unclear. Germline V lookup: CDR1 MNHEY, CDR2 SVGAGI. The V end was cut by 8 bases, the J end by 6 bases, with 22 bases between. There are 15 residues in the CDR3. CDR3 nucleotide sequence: TGTGCCAGCGGAGTTTTTGGACGGAAAGGTCATGGCTACACCTTC. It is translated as CASGVFGRKGHGYTF.

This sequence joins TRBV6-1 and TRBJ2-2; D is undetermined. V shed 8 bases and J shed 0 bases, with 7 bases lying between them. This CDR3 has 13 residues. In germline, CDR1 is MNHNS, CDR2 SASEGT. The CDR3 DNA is TGTGCCAGCGGTCGCACGAACACCGGGGAGCTGTTTTTT. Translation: CASGRTNTGELFF.

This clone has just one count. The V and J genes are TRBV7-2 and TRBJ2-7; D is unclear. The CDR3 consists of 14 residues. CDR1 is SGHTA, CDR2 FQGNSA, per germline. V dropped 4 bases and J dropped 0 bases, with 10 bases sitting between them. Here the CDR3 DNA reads TGTGCCAGCAGCTATCGGATAAGCTCCTACGAGCAGTACTTC. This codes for CASSYRISSYEQYF.

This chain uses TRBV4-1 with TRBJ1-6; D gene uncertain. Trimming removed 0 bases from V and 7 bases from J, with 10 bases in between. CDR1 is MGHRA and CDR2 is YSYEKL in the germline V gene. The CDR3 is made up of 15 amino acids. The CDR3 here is CASSQDILGNSPLHF. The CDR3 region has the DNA TGCGCCAGCAGCCAAGACATCCTGGGGAATTCACCCCTCCACTTT.

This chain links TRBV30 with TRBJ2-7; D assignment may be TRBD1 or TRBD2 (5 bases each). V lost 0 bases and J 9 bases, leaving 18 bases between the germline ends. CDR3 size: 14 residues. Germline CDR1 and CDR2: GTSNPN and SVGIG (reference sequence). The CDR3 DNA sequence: TGTGCCTGGAGTGTATTACGGGGCGAGTCCGGGCAGTACTTC. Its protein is CAWSVLRGESGQYF. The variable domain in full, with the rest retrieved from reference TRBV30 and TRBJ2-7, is SQTIHQWPATLVQPVGSPLSLECTVEGTSNPNLYWYRQAAGRGLQLLFYSVGIGQISSEVPQNLSASRPQDRQFILSSKKLLLSDSGFYLCAWSVLRGESGQYFGPGTRLTVT.

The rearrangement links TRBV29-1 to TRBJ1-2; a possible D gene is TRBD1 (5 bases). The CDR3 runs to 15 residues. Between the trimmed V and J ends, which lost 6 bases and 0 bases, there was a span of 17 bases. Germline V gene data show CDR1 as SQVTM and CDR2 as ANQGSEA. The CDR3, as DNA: TGCAGCGTAGTTGACAGTCAGTTAGCTAACTATGGCTACACCTTC. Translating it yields CSVVDSQLANYGYTF.

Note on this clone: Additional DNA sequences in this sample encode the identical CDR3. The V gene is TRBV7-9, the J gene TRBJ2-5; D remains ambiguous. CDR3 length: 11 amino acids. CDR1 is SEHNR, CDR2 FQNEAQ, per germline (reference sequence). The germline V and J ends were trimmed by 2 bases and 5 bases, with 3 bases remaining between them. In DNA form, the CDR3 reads TGTGCCAGCAGCTTATATGAGACCCAGTACTTC. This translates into CASSLYETQYF.

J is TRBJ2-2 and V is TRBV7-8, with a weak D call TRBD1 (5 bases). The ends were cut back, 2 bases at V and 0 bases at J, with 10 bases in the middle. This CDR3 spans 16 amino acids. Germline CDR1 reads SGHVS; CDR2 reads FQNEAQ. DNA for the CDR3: TGTGCCAGCAGCTTATGGGGCAGGTCGAACACCGGGGAGCTGTTTTTT. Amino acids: CASSLWGRSNTGELFF.

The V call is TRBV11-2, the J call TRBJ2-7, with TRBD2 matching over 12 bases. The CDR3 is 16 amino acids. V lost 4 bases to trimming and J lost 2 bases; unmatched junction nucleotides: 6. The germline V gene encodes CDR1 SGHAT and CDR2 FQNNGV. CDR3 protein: CASSSTSSGGAYEQYF. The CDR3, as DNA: TGTGCCAGCAGCTCCACTTCTAGCGGGGGGGCCTACGAGCAGTACTTC.

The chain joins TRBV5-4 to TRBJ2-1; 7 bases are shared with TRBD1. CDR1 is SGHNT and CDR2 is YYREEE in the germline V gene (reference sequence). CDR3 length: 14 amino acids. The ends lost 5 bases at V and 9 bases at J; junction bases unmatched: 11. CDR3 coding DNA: TGTGCCAGCAGGGTTGGGGGACAGCCGGGTGAGCAGTTCTTC. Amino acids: CASRVGGQPGEQFF.

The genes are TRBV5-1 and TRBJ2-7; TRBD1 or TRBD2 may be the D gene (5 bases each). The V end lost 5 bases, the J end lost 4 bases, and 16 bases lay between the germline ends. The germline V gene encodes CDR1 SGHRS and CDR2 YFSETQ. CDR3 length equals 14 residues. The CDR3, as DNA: TGCGCCAGCAGTATTGGGGGATCAGTTTACGAGCAGTACTTC. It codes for CASSIGGSVYEQYF.

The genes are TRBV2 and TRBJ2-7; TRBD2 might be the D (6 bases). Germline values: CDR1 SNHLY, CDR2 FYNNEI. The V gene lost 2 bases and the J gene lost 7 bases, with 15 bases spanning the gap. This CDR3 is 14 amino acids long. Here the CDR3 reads CASSESSRAGEQYF. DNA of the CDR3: TGTGCCAGCAGTGAAAGTTCTCGGGCGGGAGAGCAGTACTTC.

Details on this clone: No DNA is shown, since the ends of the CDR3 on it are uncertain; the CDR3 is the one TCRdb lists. The CDR3 loop reads CASSSSTGRTEAFF. This rearrangement joins TRBV6-5 to TRBJ1-1; the table's D call, TRBD1, has no DNA check behind it. Including both end residues, the CDR3 is 14 amino acids long. CDR1 MNHEY and CDR2 SVGAGI come from the germline V gene.

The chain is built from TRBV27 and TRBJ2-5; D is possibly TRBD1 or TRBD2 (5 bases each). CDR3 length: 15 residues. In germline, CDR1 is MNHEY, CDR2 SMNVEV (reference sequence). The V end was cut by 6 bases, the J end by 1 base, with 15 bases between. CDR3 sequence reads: CASRPSGTVQETQYF. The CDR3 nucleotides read TGTGCCAGCAGACCCTCCGGGACGGTCCAAGAGACCCAGTACTTC.

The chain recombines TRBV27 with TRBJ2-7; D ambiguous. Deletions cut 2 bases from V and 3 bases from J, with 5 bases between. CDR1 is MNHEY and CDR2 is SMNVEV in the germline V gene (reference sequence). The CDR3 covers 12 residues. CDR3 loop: CASSLNLYEQYF. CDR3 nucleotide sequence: TGTGCCAGCAGTTTAAATCTCTACGAGCAGTACTTC.

The CDR3 reads CATRQGAGRTEAFF. As DNA, the CDR3 is TGTGCCACCCGACAGGGGGCGGGAAGGACTGAAGCTTTCTTT. The chain recombines TRBV6-5 with TRBJ1-1; TRBD1 agrees at 10 bases. J was trimmed by 5 bases and V by 10 bases; bases with no gene match: 10. The germline V gene encodes CDR1 MNHEY and CDR2 SVGAGI. This CDR3 spans 14 amino acids.

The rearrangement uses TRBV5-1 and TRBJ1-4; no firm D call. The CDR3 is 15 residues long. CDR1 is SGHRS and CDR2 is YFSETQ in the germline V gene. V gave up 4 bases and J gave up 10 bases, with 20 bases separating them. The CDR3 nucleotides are TGCGCCAGCAGCCCCTCCGGGGAAGGTTTTGGAAAACTGTTTTTT. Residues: CASSPSGEGFGKLFF.

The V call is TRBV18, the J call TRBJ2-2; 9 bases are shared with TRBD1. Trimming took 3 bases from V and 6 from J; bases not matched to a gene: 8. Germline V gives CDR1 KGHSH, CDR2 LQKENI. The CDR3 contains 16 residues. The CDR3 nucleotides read TGTGCCAGCTCACCCCTAGACAGGGGGTCGGCCGGGGAGCTGTTTTTT. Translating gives CASSPLDRGSAGELFF. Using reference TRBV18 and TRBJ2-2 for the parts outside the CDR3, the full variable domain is NAGVMQNPRHLVRRRGQEARLRCSPMKGHSHVYWYRQLPEEGLKFMVYLQKENIIDESGMPKERFSAEFPKEGPSILRIQQVVRGDSAAYFCASSPLDRGSAGELFFGEGSRLTVL.

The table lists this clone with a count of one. CDR3 sequence reads: CASSELQGHNSPLHF. The CDR3 nucleotides read TGCGCCAGCAGCGAGCTCCAGGGGCATAATTCACCCCTCCACTTT. The V and J genes are TRBV4-1 and TRBJ1-6; D possibly corresponds to TRBD1 (6 bases). Germline V gives CDR1 MGHRA, CDR2 YSYEKL. Trimming removed 5 bases from V and 5 bases from J, with 13 bases in between. The CDR3 length is 15 residues.

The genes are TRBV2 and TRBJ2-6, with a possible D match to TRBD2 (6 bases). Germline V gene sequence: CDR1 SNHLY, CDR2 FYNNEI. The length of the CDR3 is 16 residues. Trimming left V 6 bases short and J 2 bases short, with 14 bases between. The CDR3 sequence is CASRGTALPGANVLTF. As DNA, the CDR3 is TGTGCCAGCAGAGGGACTGCCTTACCTGGGGCCAACGTCCTGACTTTC.

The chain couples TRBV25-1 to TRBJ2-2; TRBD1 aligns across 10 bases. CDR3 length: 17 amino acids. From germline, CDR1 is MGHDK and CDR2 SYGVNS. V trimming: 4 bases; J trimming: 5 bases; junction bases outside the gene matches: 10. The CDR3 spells CASSGRLGQGRTGELFF. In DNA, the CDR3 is TGTGCCAGCAGTGGGCGGTTGGGACAGGGGCGAACCGGGGAGCTGTTTTTT.

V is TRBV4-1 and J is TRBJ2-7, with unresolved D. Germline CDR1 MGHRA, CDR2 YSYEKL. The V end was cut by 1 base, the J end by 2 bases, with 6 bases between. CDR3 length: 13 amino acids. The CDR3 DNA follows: TGCGCCAGCAGCCAAGTTTTTGCCTACGAGCAGTACTTC. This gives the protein CASSQVFAYEQYF.

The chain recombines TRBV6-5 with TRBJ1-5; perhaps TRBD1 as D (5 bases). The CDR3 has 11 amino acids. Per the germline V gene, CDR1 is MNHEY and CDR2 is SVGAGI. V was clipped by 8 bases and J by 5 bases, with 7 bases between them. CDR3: CASGGDQPQHF. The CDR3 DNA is TGTGCCAGCGGGGGGGATCAGCCCCAGCATTTT.

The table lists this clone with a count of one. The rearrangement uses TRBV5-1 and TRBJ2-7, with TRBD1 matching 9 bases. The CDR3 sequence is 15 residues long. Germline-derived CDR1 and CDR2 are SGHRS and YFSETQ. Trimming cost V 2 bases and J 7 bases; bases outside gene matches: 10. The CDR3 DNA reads TGCGCCAGCAGCTTCGGTGGGACAGGGACTGGTGAGCAGTACTTC. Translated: CASSFGGTGTGEQYF.

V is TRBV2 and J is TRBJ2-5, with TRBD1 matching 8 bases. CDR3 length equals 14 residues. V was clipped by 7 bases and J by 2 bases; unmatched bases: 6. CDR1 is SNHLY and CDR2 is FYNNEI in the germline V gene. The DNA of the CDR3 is TGTGCCAGCACCCGGGACAGGTCACAAGAGACCCAGTACTTC. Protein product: CASTRDRSQETQYF.

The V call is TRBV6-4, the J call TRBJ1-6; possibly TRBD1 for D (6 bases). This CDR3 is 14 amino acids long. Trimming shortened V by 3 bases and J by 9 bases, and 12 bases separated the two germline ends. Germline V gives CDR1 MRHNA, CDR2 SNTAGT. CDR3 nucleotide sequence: TGTGCCAGCAGTGAAGGGGGGCAGGGTTCACCCCTCCACTTT. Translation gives CASSEGGQGSPLHF.

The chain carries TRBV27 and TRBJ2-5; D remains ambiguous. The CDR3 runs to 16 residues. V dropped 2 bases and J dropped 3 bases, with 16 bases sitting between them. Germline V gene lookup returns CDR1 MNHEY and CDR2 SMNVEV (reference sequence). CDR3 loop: CASSLGPTDRKETQYF. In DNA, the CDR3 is TGTGCCAGCAGTTTAGGGCCGACCGATAGAAAAGAGACCCAGTACTTC.

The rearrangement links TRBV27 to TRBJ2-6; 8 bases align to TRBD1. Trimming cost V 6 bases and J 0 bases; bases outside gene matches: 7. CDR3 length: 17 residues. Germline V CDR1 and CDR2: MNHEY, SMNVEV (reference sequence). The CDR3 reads CASSYGQGYSGANVLTF. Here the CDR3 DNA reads TGTGCCAGCAGCTATGGACAGGGTTACTCTGGGGCCAACGTCCTGACTTTC.